Listed below are T cell receptor beta chains from one sample, sequenced in a study of blood T cell repertoires in COVID-19. Method: immunoSEQ multiplex PCR; TCRdb's copy keeps in-frame clones and lacks some. The data contain fewer than 450,000 clones, approximately 84% of them seen just once; the ten biggest clones take up over 0.8%. What was sequenced was PBMCs or T cells enriched from blood (not recorded which). The receptors were gathered from a woman aged 25 to 45 who had recovered from COVID-19. Both conserved end residues are part of each CDR3. D genes are given only for firm matches. Size is stated for part of the rows, as once, few or many counts, or as a class when the clone is expanded.

len: 15; d_gene: -; v_gene: TRBV13; j_gene: TRBJ2-2; abundance: once; CDR3nt: TGTGCCAGCAGCTTAGGGGGGCTCTTGGCCGGGGAGCTGTTTTTT; CDR3aa: CASSLGGLLAGELFF
len: 14; d_gene: TRBD2; v_gene: TRBV6-5; j_gene: TRBJ2-3; abundance: -; CDR3nt: TGTGCCAGCAGTCGGGACTACGGTTCAGATACGCAGTATTTT; CDR3aa: CASSRDYGSDTQYF
len: 17; d_gene: -; v_gene: TRBV5-4; j_gene: TRBJ1-5; abundance: few; CDR3nt: TGTGCCAGCAGCTTAGGTGGCGGTGGACTGAGCAATCAGCCCCAGCATTTT; CDR3aa: CASSLGGGGLSNQPQHF
len: 13; d_gene: TRBD1; v_gene: TRBV2; j_gene: TRBJ1-2; abundance: -; CDR3nt: TGTGCCAGCAGCCGACAGGGGTACTATGGCTACACCTTC; CDR3aa: CASSRQGYYGYTF
len: 15; d_gene: TRBD1; v_gene: TRBV3-1/TRBV3-2; j_gene: TRBJ1-3; abundance: -; CDR3nt: TGTGCCAGCAGCCAAGCAGCAGGGGGTGGAAACACCATATATTTT; CDR3aa: CASSQAAGGGNTIYF
len: 18; d_gene: -; v_gene: TRBV30; j_gene: TRBJ1-1; abundance: -; CDR3nt: TGTGCCTGGAGTGTTTTAGTTAGCGAGGGCTCTTCGAACACTGAAGCTTTCTTT; CDR3aa: CAWSVLVSEGSSNTEAFF
len: 19; d_gene: TRBD2; v_gene: TRBV19; j_gene: TRBJ2-7; abundance: -; CDR3nt: TGTGCCAGTAGTATAGTATTTGGGACTAGCGGGGGGACCTCCTACGAGCAGTACTTC; CDR3aa: CASSIVFGTSGGTSYEQYF
len: 12; d_gene: -; v_gene: TRBV7-2; j_gene: TRBJ2-7; abundance: -; CDR3nt: TGTGCCAGCAGCCTAGCCGCCAGGGAGCAGTACTTC; CDR3aa: CASSLAAREQYF
len: 18; d_gene: TRBD2; v_gene: TRBV18; j_gene: TRBJ2-3; abundance: few; CDR3nt: TGTGCCAGCTCACCAGCCACTAGCGGGGGGGCCGGAGCAGATACGCAGTATTTT; CDR3aa: CASSPATSGGAGADTQYF
len: 16; d_gene: TRBD1; v_gene: TRBV9; j_gene: TRBJ2-3; abundance: once; CDR3nt: TGTGCCAGCAGCGTGGGACAGGGTTTTAGCACAGATACGCAGTATTTT; CDR3aa: CASSVGQGFSTDTQYF
len: 16; d_gene: TRBD2; v_gene: TRBV27; j_gene: TRBJ2-7; abundance: -; CDR3nt: TGTGCCAGCAGTTTATCCACTAGCGGGGGGGCCTACGAGCAGTACTTC; CDR3aa: CASSLSTSGGAYEQYF
len: 17; d_gene: -; v_gene: TRBV2; j_gene: TRBJ1-1; abundance: -; CDR3nt: TGTGCCAGCAGCCAGGGAGGGTTTCGCCTGATGAACACTGAAGCTTTCTTT; CDR3aa: CASSQGGFRLMNTEAFF
len: 15; d_gene: -; v_gene: TRBV6-5; j_gene: TRBJ1-3; abundance: -; CDR3nt: TGTGCCAGCAGTTACTCCGTGTTTACTGGAAACACCATATATTTT; CDR3aa: CASSYSVFTGNTIYF
len: 15; d_gene: -; v_gene: TRBV5-5; j_gene: TRBJ2-3; abundance: -; CDR3nt: TGTGCCAGCAGCTTGGTTGTAGGGCAGGGGTATACGCAGTATTTT; CDR3aa: CASSLVVGQGYTQYF
len: 13; d_gene: -; v_gene: TRBV12-3/TRBV12-4; j_gene: TRBJ1-2; abundance: few; CDR3nt: TGTGCCAGCAGTTTTTCAGGAAACTATGGCTACACCTTC; CDR3aa: CASSFSGNYGYTF
len: 16; d_gene: TRBD1; v_gene: TRBV7-2; j_gene: TRBJ1-2; abundance: -; CDR3nt: TGTGCCAGCAGCCTGGCCCAGGGGGCGCTTGGCTATGGCTACACCTTC; CDR3aa: CASSLAQGALGYGYTF
len: 13; d_gene: -; v_gene: TRBV5-5; j_gene: TRBJ2-5; abundance: -; CDR3nt: TGTGCCAGCAGCTTTTTCGGCCAAGAGACCCAGTACTTC; CDR3aa: CASSFFGQETQYF
len: 13; d_gene: -; v_gene: TRBV4-1; j_gene: TRBJ2-7; abundance: -; CDR3nt: TGCGCCAGCAGCCTGACTAGCTCCTACGAGCAGTACTTC; CDR3aa: CASSLTSSYEQYF